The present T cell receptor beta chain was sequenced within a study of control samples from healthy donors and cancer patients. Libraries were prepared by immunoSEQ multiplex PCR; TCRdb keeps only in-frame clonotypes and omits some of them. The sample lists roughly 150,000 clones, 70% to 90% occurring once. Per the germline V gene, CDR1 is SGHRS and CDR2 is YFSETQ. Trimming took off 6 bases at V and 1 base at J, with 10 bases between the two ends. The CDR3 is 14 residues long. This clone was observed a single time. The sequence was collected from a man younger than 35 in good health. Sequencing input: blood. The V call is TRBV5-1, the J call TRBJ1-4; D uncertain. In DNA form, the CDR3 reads TGCGCCAGCATGTTAGGAGGAACTAATGAAAAACTGTTTTTT. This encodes CASMLGGTNEKLFF.